What follows describes a single TCR beta chain. The antigen is undetermined. This record belongs to a study of post-analysis software for immune sequencing data. The CDR3 sequence is 16 residues long. Looked up from germline, CDR1 is SGDLS and CDR2 is YYNGEE. Unique molecular identifiers featured in each of the TCR beta cDNA libraries. T cells numbering roughly 0.9 to 10 million yielded cDNA molecules that totaled around 500,000. TCRdb used MiXCR to reprocess the PCR reads, holding one entry per CDR3 protein. The table shows around 710,000 distinct CDR3 sequences, with about 45% occurring only once. Study conclusions and caveats: The five TRBV segments detected at higher frequency in patients than in controls included TRBV5-6, TRBV5-1 and TRBV20-1. People with multiple sclerosis had a significantly lower normalized Chao1 diversity than controls did.

Sequencing input: blood. This TCR derives from a girl aged 5 to 17 with multiple sclerosis. The chain has TRBV9 and TRBJ2-5; 7 nucleotides align to TRBD2. Near its end, the DNA agrees better with TRBJ2-7, so the J call may be wrong. CDR3 nucleotides: TGTGCCAGCAGCCCCCCGGCTAGCGGCCAGCGCGGCGAGCAGTACTTC. Translating gives CASSPPASGQRGEQYF.